Below, one T cell receptor beta chain is given with its context. No antigen is known for it. No per-base quality is available; no much larger clone lies one base away. TCRbeta CDR3 regions were profiled with the immunoSEQ Assay using bias-controlled multiplex PCR amplification of genomic DNA. The original pipeline was this. To quantify the absolute abundance of each unique TCRbeta CDR3 region, the sequences were collapsed and filtered. Differential abundance was tested with a binomial (Fisher-equivalent) model and with a beta-binomial model adding time-dependent variance fitted from healthy donors. Clones with fewer than 5 combined templates were removed, and differential abundance was called for clones with a Benjamini-Hochberg FDR below 0.01. The form v = (b*log(k)+a)^2 was used to model beta-binomial variance as a function of total template count across the two samples. TCRdb mirrors the immuneACCESS table, restricted to in-frame sequences. Some clones are absent from its copies; in checked studies, under half trace to an unresolved V gene, and the reason for the others is unknown. V and J calls and clone size follow that table, whereas D and trimming were derived from the DNA. The sample contains tens of thousands of clones, approximately 87% of them found a single time. Clones ranked in the top ten supply around 4.8% of the sample.

From cysteine to phenylalanine, the CDR3 is 13 amino acids long. The DNA shown is the 39-base CDR3, in frame from base 1. V lost 7 bases and J lost 1 base; the stretch between them is 11 bases long. CDR1 and CDR2 are read off the germline V gene as MNHNS and SASEGT. The data were taken from a study of identifying expanded T cells in peripheral blood (dated by TCRdb to the late 2010s). At the level of the whole study: Four technical replicates, made by sequencing separate aliquots from the same pool of genomic DNA, were compared pairwise.

Results and caveats for the whole study, not just this receptor: The authors expected biological variance in healthy repertoires might increase further over much longer intervals such as months to years. Between technical replicates the binomial model flagged 0.9 to 1.5 differentially abundant clones, whereas over about 2 weeks the binomial model flagged about 15 and over roughly 4 weeks approximately 18. Variance in clone template counts between two-week samples significantly increased with total template count across all healthy donors. Both the number of clones called differentially abundant and the false-positive rate were significantly reduced by the beta-binomial model across all healthy-donor time intervals.

No immune events such as infections were documented for the healthy donors during the collection period. Time-dependent variance in a beta-binomial model of T-cell clone differential abundance was calibrated using healthy-donor blood repertoires as a training cohort. The training cohort was composed of some ten healthy donors, 3 female and 7 male. The donors were between roughly 29 and 65 years old, with an average age of roughly 41 years. Whole blood from each healthy donor was obtained from a commercial supplier and was collected at three time points roughly two weeks apart. For immunosequencing, genomic DNA was extracted from unsorted whole blood.

The source material was blood. The rearrangement joined TRBV6-1 to TRBJ2-7, with an unclear D gene assignment. This clonotype was sampled from a person aged 18 to 69 in good health. CDR3 region: CASTGDKSYEQYF. In nucleotides, the sequence is TGTGCCAGCACTGGGGATAAGTCCTACGAGCAGTACTTC.